These T cell receptor beta chains were read from a single sample in a study of cytomegalovirus exposure and HLA in healthy donors. Sequenced by immunoSEQ multiplex PCR; TCRdb stores in-frame clones only, minus some. Counted here are some 150,000 clones, 80% to 85% occurring once; the ten biggest clones make up 1.5%. The sample was PBMCs. The receptors were sampled from a woman younger than 35 in good health and CMV-seronegative. CDR3s include the opening cysteine and the closing phenylalanine or tryptophan. A D gene is named only where the DNA matches it firmly. The size entry is marked missing in some rows and otherwise reads once, few, many or a size class.

j_call d_call v_call clone_size cdr3_aa cdr3_nt
TRBJ1-1 . TRBV13 . CASSSPYGNTEAFF TGTGCCAGCAGCTCCCCTTACGGGAACACTGAAGCTTTCTTT
TRBJ2-6 . TRBV5-6 . CASSLAGSSGANVLTF TGTGCCAGCAGCTTGGCTGGGAGCTCTGGGGCCAACGTCCTGACTTTC
TRBJ2-7 . TRBV11-1 once CASSFSQGPYEQYF TGTGCCAGCAGCTTCTCTCAGGGTCCCTACGAGCAGTACTTC
TRBJ1-1 TRBD1 TRBV5-1 few CASSPTGTGAEAFF TGCGCCAGCAGCCCAACAGGGACAGGGGCTGAAGCTTTCTTT
TRBJ1-2 TRBD1 TRBV9 . CASSLGGQGFYGYTF TGTGCCAGCAGCCTCGGGGGACAGGGGTTCTATGGCTACACCTTC
TRBJ2-2 . TRBV7-9 . CASSPYPGELFF TGTGCCAGCAGCCCCTACCCCGGGGAGCTGTTTTTT
TRBJ2-2 . TRBV30 . CAWRGRGRTGELFF TGTGCCTGGAGGGGCAGGGGAAGGACCGGGGAGCTGTTTTTT
TRBJ1-3 TRBD1 TRBV10-3 . CAISVNRGPGNTIYF TGTGCCATCAGTGTAAACAGGGGGCCTGGAAACACCATATATTTT
TRBJ1-5 TRBD1 TRBV18 . CASSPGQVLNQPQHF TGTGCCAGCTCACCGGGACAGGTCTTGAATCAGCCCCAGCATTTT
TRBJ1-6 . TRBV28 once CASSPFQVDVFNSPLHF TGTGCCAGCAGTCCCTTCCAAGTAGATGTTTTTAATTCACCCCTCCACTTT
TRBJ2-7 . TRBV29-1 . CSALLGGYEQYF TGCAGCGCCCTCTTGGGGGGTTACGAGCAGTACTTC
TRBJ2-7 . TRBV11-3 few CASSLGANSYEQYF TGTGCCAGCAGCTTAGGGGCCAACTCCTACGAGCAGTACTTC
TRBJ1-3 TRBD1 TRBV6-5 . CASSYSRGLKGNTIYF TGTGCCAGCAGTTACTCAAGGGGGCTGAAGGGAAACACCATATATTTT
TRBJ1-6 . TRBV7-9 . CASSLTGVGSPLHF TGTGCCAGCAGCTTAACGGGAGTAGGTTCACCCCTCCACTTT
TRBJ1-5 . TRBV5-8 . CASSLVESNQPQHF TGTGCCAGCAGCTTGGTGGAGAGCAATCAGCCCCAGCATTTT
TRBJ1-6 TRBD1 TRBV23-1 . CASSLHRGSPLHF TGCGCCAGCAGTCTCCACAGGGGTTCACCCCTCCACTTT
TRBJ2-6 TRBD1 TRBV5-1 . CASSLAQGGSGANVLTF TGCGCCAGCAGCTTGGCACAGGGGGGCTCTGGGGCCAACGTCCTGACTTTC
TRBJ1-5 TRBD1 TRBV30 . CAWSVDRGNQPQHF TGTGCCTGGAGTGTGGACAGGGGCAATCAGCCCCAGCATTTT
TRBJ1-1 . TRBV13 . CASSPSGHGMNTEAFF TGTGCCAGCAGCCCTTCGGGACATGGCATGAACACTGAAGCTTTCTTT
TRBJ1-1 TRBD1 TRBV10-1 . CASSVTGASEAFF TGCGCCAGCAGCGTAACAGGGGCTTCTGAAGCTTTCTTT
TRBJ2-1 TRBD1 TRBV5-1 once CASSPGQHNEQFF TGCGCCAGCAGCCCGGGACAGCACAATGAGCAGTTCTTC
TRBJ1-2 TRBD1 TRBV19 . CASTQPGTEAYTF TGTGCCAGTACCCAACCCGGGACAGAAGCTTACACCTTC
TRBJ1-5 . TRBV16 once CASSPRRVFSNQPQHF TGTGCCAGCAGCCCCCGCAGGGTCTTTAGCAATCAGCCCCAGCATTTT
TRBJ1-2 . TRBV5-6 . CASSLSLPNYGYTF TGTGCCAGCAGCTTGAGCCTTCCTAACTATGGCTACACCTTC
TRBJ2-7 TRBD1 TRBV15 few CATSREDRVGEQYF TGTGCCACCAGCAGAGAGGACAGGGTGGGTGAGCAGTACTTC
TRBJ1-1 . TRBV6-1 . CASQQYTEAFF TGTGCCAGCCAACAGTACACTGAAGCTTTCTTT
TRBJ1-1 . TRBV4-1 . CASSLVSGVTMNTEAFF TGCGCCAGCAGTCTGGTTTCCGGGGTGACGATGAACACTGAAGCTTTCTTT
TRBJ1-1 . TRBV11-2 few CASSFGDFREAFF TGTGCCAGCAGCTTTGGGGACTTCAGAGAAGCTTTCTTT
TRBJ1-6 . TRBV7-8 . CATQVSQGLTESSYNSPLHF TGTGCCACTCAGGTTTCACAGGGCTTAACCGAAAGCTCCTATAATTCACCCCTCCACTTT
TRBJ1-5 . TRBV29-1 . CSGGNRDQPQHF TGCAGCGGGGGTAACAGGGATCAGCCCCAGCATTTT
TRBJ2-2 . TRBV19 . CASTLTLAEWNTGELFF TGTGCCAGTACATTGACCTTAGCGGAATGGAACACCGGGGAGCTGTTTTTT
TRBJ2-5 . TRBV7-8 . CASSLLGGEETQYF TGTGCCAGCAGCTTGTTGGGGGGAGAAGAGACCCAGTACTTC